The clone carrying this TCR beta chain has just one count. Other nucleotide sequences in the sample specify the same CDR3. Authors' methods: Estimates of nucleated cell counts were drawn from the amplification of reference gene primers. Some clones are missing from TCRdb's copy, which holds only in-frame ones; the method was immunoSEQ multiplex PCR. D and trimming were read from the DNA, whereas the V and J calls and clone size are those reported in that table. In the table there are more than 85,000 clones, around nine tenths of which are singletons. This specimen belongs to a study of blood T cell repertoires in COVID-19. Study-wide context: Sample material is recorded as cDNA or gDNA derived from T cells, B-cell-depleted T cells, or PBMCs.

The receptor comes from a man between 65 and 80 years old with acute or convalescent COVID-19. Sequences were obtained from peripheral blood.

The CDR3 DNA sequence: TGCGCCAGCAGCCCGGGACAGGGTGAGGAAAAACTGTTTTTT. This translates into CASSPGQGEEKLFF. This chain joins TRBV4-1 and TRBJ1-4; 9 positions match TRBD1. Germline V gene lookup returns CDR1 MGHRA and CDR2 YSYEKL. The CDR3 length is 14 residues. Germline trimming cut 4 bases from V and 8 bases from J; bases unmatched to any gene: 5.